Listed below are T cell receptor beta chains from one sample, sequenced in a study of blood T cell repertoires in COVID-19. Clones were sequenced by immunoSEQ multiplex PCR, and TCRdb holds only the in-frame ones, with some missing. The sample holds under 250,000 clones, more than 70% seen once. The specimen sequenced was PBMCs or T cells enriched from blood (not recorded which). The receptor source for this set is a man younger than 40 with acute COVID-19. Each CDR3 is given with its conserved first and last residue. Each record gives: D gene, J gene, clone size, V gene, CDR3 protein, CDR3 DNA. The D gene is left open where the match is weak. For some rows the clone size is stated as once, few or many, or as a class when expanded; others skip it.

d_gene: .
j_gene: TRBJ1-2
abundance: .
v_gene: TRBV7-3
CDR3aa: CASSPSGLDGYTF
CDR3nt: TGTGCCAGCAGCCCCTCGGGTCTTGATGGCTACACCTTC

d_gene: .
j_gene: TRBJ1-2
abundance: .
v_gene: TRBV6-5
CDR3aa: CASGAQGRSGYTF
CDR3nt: TGTGCCAGCGGGGCACAGGGTCGCTCTGGCTACACCTTC

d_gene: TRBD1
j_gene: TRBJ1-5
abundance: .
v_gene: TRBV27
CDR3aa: CASSLDREDLYNQPQHF
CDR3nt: TGTGCCAGCAGTTTGGACAGGGAGGATTTATACAATCAGCCCCAGCATTTT

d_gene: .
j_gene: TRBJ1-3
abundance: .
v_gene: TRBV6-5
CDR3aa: CASTGVAGNTIYF
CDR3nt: TGTGCCAGCACAGGGGTGGCTGGAAACACCATATATTTT

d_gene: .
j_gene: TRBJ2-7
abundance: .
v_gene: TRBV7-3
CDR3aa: CASSAGAHSYEQYF
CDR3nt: TGTGCCAGCAGCGCGGGGGCCCACTCCTACGAGCAGTACTTC

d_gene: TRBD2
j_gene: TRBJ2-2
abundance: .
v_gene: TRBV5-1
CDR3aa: CASSLRTSGELFF
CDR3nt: TGCGCCAGCAGCCTCAGGACTAGCGGGGAGCTGTTTTTT

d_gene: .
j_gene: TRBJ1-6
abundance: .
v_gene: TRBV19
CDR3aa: CASMHRAGNSPLHF
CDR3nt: TGTGCCAGTATGCACAGGGCGGGCAATTCACCCCTCCACTTT

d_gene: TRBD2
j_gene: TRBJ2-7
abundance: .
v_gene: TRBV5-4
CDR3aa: CASSPSGIKAYEQYF
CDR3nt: TGTGCCAGCAGCCCAAGCGGGATAAAGGCCTACGAGCAGTACTTC

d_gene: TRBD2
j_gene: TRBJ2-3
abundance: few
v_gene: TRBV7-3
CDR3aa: CASSDDALAGDPDTQYF
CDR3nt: TGTGCCAGCAGTGACGACGCGCTAGCGGGGGATCCAGATACGCAGTATTTT

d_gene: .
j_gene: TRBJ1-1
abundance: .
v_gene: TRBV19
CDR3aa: CASSTWTELEAFF
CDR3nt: TGTGCCAGTAGTACTTGGACAGAGCTTGAAGCTTTCTTT

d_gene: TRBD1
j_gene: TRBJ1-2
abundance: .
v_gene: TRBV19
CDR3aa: CASTQGGRQSNYGYTF
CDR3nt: TGTGCCAGTACCCAAGGGGGCCGCCAGTCTAACTATGGCTACACCTTC

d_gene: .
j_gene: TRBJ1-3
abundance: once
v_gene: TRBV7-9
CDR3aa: CASSLGGGSGNTIYF
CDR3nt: TGTGCCAGCAGCCTTGGAGGAGGCTCTGGAAACACCATATATTTT

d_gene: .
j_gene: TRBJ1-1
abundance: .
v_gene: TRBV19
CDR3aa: CASSIGRGKLLQAFF
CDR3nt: TGTGCCAGTAGTATTGGGAGGGGTAAGTTATTGCAAGCTTTCTTT

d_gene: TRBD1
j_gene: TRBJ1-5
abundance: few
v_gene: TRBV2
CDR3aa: CASREGTVGQPQHF
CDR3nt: TGTGCCAGCAGGGAAGGGACAGTAGGGCAGCCCCAGCATTTT

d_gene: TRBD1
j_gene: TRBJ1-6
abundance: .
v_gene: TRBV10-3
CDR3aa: CAISRDRESPLHF
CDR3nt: TGTGCCATCAGCCGGGACAGGGAGTCACCCCTCCACTTT

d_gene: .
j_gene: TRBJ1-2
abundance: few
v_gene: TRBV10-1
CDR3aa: CASSESMVGRGGTGYTF
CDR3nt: TGCGCCAGCAGTGAGTCGATGGTGGGTAGGGGGGGTACTGGCTACACCTTC

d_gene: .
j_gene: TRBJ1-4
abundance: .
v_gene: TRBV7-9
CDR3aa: CASGLGEKLFF
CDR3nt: TGTGCCAGCGGTCTGGGAGAGAAACTGTTTTTT

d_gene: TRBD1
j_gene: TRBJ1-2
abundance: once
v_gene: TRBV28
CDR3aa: CATVSQGAIGYTF
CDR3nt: TGTGCCACCGTGTCACAGGGGGCAATCGGCTACACCTTC

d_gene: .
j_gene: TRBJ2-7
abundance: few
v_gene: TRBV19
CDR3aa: CASSIGGDYEQYF
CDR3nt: TGTGCCAGTAGTATCGGCGGGGATTACGAGCAGTACTTC

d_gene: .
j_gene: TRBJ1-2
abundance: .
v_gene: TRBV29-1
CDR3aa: CSVDRAGDVNGYTF
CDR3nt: TGCAGCGTTGATAGGGCAGGGGATGTGAATGGCTACACCTTC

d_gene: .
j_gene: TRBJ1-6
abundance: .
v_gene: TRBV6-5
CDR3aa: CASSPGLGGSPLHF
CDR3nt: TGTGCCAGCAGCCCCGGACTCGGGGGTTCACCCCTCCACTTT

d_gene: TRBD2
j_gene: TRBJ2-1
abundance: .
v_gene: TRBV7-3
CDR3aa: CASSLTGGPVFNEQFF
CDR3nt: TGTGCCAGCAGCCTGACGGGGGGGCCGGTTTTCAATGAGCAGTTCTTC

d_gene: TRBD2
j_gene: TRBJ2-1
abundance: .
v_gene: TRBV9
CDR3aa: CASSPTSGGAFAVF
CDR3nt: TGTGCCAGCAGCCCAACTAGCGGGGGGGCGTTCGCGGTCTTC

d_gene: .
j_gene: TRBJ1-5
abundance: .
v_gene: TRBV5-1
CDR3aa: CASSLGDSDNQPQHF
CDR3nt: TGCGCCAGCAGCTTGGGAGACAGTGACAATCAGCCCCAGCATTTT

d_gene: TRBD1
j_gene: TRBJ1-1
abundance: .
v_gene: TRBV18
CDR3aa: CASEQGQGGITEAFF
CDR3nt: TGTGCCAGCGAACAAGGACAGGGAGGGATCACTGAAGCTTTCTTT

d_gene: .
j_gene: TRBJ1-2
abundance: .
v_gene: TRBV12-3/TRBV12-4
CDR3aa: CASSHGGGYGYTF
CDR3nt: TGTGCCAGCAGCCACGGGGGTGGGTATGGCTACACCTTC

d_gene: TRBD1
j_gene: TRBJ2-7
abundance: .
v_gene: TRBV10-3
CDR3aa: CAISGGQGIYEQYF
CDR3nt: TGTGCCATCAGTGGGGGACAGGGGATATACGAGCAGTACTTC

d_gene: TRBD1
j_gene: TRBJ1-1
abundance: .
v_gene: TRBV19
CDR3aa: CASGGTGRSHTEAFF
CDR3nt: TGTGCCAGTGGGGGGACAGGGAGGTCTCACACTGAAGCTTTCTTT

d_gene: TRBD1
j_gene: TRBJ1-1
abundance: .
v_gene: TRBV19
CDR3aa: CASSAPGTGSTEAFF
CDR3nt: TGTGCCAGTAGTGCCCCCGGGACAGGGTCAACTGAAGCTTTCTTT

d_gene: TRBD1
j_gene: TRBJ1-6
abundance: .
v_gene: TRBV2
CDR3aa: CASSGQGATTINSPLHF
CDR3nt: TGTGCCAGCAGCGGACAGGGAGCTACTACGATTAATTCACCCCTCCACTTT

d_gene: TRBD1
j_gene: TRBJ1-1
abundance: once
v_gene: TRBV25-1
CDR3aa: CASRKIGGRTEAFF
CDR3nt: TGTGCCAGCAGAAAAATAGGGGGCCGGACTGAAGCTTTCTTT

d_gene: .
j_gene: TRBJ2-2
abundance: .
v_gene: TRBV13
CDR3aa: CASSPKTERRTGELFF
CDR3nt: TGTGCCAGCAGCCCTAAGACTGAACGCCGTACCGGGGAGCTGTTTTTT

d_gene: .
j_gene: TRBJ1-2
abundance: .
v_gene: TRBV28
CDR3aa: CASSLGRGRTYGYTF
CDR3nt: TGTGCCAGCAGTTTGGGCAGGGGAAGAACCTATGGCTACACCTTC

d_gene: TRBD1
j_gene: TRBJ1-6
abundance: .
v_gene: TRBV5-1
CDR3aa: CASSLGQGFSPLHF
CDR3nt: TGCGCCAGCAGCTTGGGACAGGGTTTTTCACCCCTCCACTTT

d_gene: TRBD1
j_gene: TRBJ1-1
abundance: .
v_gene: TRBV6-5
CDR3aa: CASRQDRVNTEAFF
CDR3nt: TGTGCCAGCAGACAGGACAGGGTGAACACTGAAGCTTTCTTT

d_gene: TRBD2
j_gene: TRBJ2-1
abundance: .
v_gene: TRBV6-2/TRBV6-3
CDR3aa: CASTPGGSYNEQFF
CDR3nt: TGTGCCAGCACCCCGGGGGGGTCCTACAATGAGCAGTTCTTC

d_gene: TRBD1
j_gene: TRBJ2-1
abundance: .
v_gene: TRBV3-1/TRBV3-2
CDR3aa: CASRGIGDRDYNEQFF
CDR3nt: TGTGCCAGCAGAGGGATAGGAGACAGGGACTACAATGAGCAGTTCTTC

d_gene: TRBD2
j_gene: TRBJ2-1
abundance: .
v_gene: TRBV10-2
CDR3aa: CASQGGSGALGEQFF
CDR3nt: TGCGCCAGCCAAGGAGGTAGCGGGGCCCTGGGGGAGCAGTTCTTC

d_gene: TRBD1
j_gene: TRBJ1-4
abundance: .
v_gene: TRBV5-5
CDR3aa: CASSLAGTVQKKLFF
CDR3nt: TGTGCCAGCAGCTTGGCTGGGACAGTCCAGAAAAAACTGTTTTTT

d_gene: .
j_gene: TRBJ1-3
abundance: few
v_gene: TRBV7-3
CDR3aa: CASSQTIYF
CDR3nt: TGTGCCAGCAGTCAAACCATATATTTT

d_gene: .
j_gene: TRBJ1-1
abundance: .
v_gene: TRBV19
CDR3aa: CASSIQINTEAFF
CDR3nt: TGTGCCAGTAGTATACAGATCAACACTGAAGCTTTCTTT

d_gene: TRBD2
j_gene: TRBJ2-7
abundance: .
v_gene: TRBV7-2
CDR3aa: CASSLAGLAGGIPYEQYF
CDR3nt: TGTGCCAGCAGCTTAGCCGGACTAGCGGGGGGAATCCCCTACGAGCAGTACTTC

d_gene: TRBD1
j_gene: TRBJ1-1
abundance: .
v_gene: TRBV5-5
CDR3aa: CASSLWGQEAFF
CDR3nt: TGTGCCAGCAGCTTATGGGGACAGGAAGCTTTCTTT

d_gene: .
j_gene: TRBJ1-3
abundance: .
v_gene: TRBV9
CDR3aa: CASSPRGGGGNTIYF
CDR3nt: TGTGCCAGCAGCCCTCGGGGGGGAGGCGGAAACACCATATATTTT

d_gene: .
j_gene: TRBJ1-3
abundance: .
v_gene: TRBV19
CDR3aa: CASNPPGSGNTIYF
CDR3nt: TGTGCCAGTAACCCCCCAGGCTCTGGAAACACCATATATTTT

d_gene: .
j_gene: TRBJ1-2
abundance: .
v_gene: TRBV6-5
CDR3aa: CASRNPENYGYTF
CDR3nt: TGTGCCAGCAGGAACCCAGAAAACTATGGCTACACCTTC

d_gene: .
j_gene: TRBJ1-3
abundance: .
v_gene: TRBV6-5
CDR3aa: CASREGLYSGNTIYF
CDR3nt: TGTGCCAGCAGGGAGGGCTTGTACTCTGGAAACACCATATATTTT

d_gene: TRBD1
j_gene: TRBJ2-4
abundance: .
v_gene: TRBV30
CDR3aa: CAWSLRQGSNSLAKNIQYF
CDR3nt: TGTGCCTGGAGCCTCAGACAGGGGTCCAATTCTCTAGCCAAAAACATTCAGTACTTC

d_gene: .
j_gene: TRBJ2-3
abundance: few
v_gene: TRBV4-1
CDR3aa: CASSRGQGLGTDTQYF
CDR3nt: TGCGCCAGCAGCCGAGGCCAGGGGCTTGGCACAGATACGCAGTATTTT

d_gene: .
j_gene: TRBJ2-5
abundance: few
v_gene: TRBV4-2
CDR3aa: CASSPGEYRAETQYF
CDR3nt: TGTGCCAGCAGCCCCGGGGAGTACCGTGCGGAGACCCAGTACTTC

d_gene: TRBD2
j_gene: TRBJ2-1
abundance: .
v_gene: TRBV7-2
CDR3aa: CASSFQAGGPYGEQFF
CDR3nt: TGTGCCAGCAGCTTCCAAGCGGGGGGCCCCTATGGTGAGCAGTTCTTC

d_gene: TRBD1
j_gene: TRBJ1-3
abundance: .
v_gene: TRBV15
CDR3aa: CATRPTGGKGNTIYF
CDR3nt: TGTGCCACCAGGCCAACAGGGGGCAAAGGAAACACCATATATTTT